The rows below give T cell receptor beta chains drawn from one sample of a study of CD8+ T cells in alopecia areata. The repertoire was sequenced with immunoSEQ multiplex PCR; TCRdb's copy has only in-frame clones and lacks some. Of over 120,000 clones listed, roughly 61% are singletons. Material: CD4+ T cells sorted from blood, obtained at week 0. The receptors were sampled from a human donor with alopecia areata. Both conserved end residues are part of each CDR3. The D gene is left open where the match is weak. Not every row has a clone size; where given, it reads once, few, many or a size class.

abundance: .
j_gene: TRBJ2-1
d_gene: TRBD1
len: 14
v_gene: TRBV5-4
CDR3aa: CASSSGQAVNEQFF
CDR3nt: TGTGCCAGCAGCTCGGGACAGGCCGTCAATGAGCAGTTCTTC

abundance: .
j_gene: TRBJ1-2
d_gene: .
len: 15
v_gene: TRBV2
CDR3aa: CASRRPGRDNYGYTF
CDR3nt: TGTGCCAGCAGGCGTCCGGGACGGGATAACTATGGCTACACCTTC

abundance: .
j_gene: TRBJ2-5
d_gene: TRBD2
len: 15
v_gene: TRBV2
CDR3aa: CATGTSGGASKTQYF
CDR3nt: TGTGCCACCGGGACTAGCGGGGGGGCTAGTAAGACCCAGTACTTC

abundance: few
j_gene: TRBJ2-4
d_gene: .
len: 16
v_gene: TRBV4-3
CDR3aa: CASSQDMASAKNIQYF
CDR3nt: TGCGCCAGCAGCCAAGATATGGCCTCAGCCAAAAACATTCAGTACTTC

abundance: .
j_gene: TRBJ2-3
d_gene: .
len: 13
v_gene: TRBV2
CDR3aa: CASKGGTYDTQYF
CDR3nt: TGTGCCAGCAAAGGAGGCACTTATGATACGCAGTATTTT

abundance: .
j_gene: TRBJ2-3
d_gene: .
len: 12
v_gene: TRBV5-6
CDR3aa: CASSPGTDTQYF
CDR3nt: TGTGCCAGCAGCCCCGGCACAGATACGCAGTATTTT

abundance: .
j_gene: TRBJ2-3
d_gene: TRBD1
len: 15
v_gene: TRBV6-5
CDR3aa: CASSYGTGETDTQYF
CDR3nt: TGTGCCAGCAGTTACGGGACAGGGGAGACAGATACGCAGTATTTT

abundance: .
j_gene: TRBJ2-7
d_gene: TRBD1
len: 13
v_gene: TRBV10-3
CDR3aa: CAITHRTGTEQYF
CDR3nt: TGTGCCATCACCCACCGGACAGGGACCGAGCAGTACTTC

abundance: few
j_gene: TRBJ2-5
d_gene: TRBD1
len: 14
v_gene: TRBV4-1
CDR3aa: CASTQRQGLETQYF
CDR3nt: TGCGCCAGCACCCAAAGACAGGGTCTGGAGACCCAGTACTTC

abundance: few
j_gene: TRBJ2-2
d_gene: .
len: 17
v_gene: TRBV30
CDR3aa: CAWTPGLGGAPTGELFF
CDR3nt: TGTGCCTGGACCCCTGGTCTGGGGGGGGCCCCCACCGGGGAGCTGTTTTTT

abundance: .
j_gene: TRBJ2-7
d_gene: .
len: 11
v_gene: TRBV20-1
CDR3aa: CSWAQGYEQYF
CDR3nt: TGCAGTTGGGCGCAGGGGTACGAGCAGTACTTC

abundance: .
j_gene: TRBJ2-1
d_gene: .
len: 14
v_gene: TRBV30
CDR3aa: CAWSVGLVVDEQFF
CDR3nt: TGTGCCTGGAGTGTGGGACTTGTGGTGGATGAGCAGTTCTTC

abundance: .
j_gene: TRBJ2-3
d_gene: .
len: 16
v_gene: TRBV2
CDR3aa: CASRGLAGAHTDTQYF
CDR3nt: TGTGCCAGCAGGGGCCTGGCGGGGGCCCACACAGATACGCAGTATTTT

abundance: .
j_gene: TRBJ1-4
d_gene: .
len: 14
v_gene: TRBV7-2
CDR3aa: CASSPLGANEKLFF
CDR3nt: TGTGCCAGCAGCCCCTTGGGGGCTAATGAAAAACTGTTTTTT

abundance: .
j_gene: TRBJ1-6
d_gene: TRBD1
len: 15
v_gene: TRBV18
CDR3aa: CASSGRTGQNSPLHF
CDR3nt: TGTGCCAGCTCCGGCCGGACAGGGCAGAATTCACCCCTCCACTTT

abundance: .
j_gene: TRBJ2-7
d_gene: TRBD2
len: 16
v_gene: TRBV4-3
CDR3aa: CASSQMSGGLANEQYF
CDR3nt: TGCGCCAGCAGCCAGATGAGCGGCGGACTAGCTAACGAGCAGTACTTC

abundance: .
j_gene: TRBJ2-7
d_gene: TRBD2
len: 15
v_gene: TRBV11-2
CDR3aa: CASSSTAGGDYEQYF
CDR3nt: TGTGCCAGCAGCTCGACCGCGGGGGGGGACTACGAGCAGTACTTC

abundance: .
j_gene: TRBJ1-1
d_gene: TRBD1
len: 13
v_gene: TRBV6-5
CDR3aa: CASSLDRYTEAFF
CDR3nt: TGTGCCAGCAGCCTGGACAGGTACACTGAAGCTTTCTTT

abundance: .
j_gene: TRBJ2-2
d_gene: TRBD1
len: 14
v_gene: TRBV29-1
CDR3aa: CSAKGQGALGELFF
CDR3nt: TGCAGCGCCAAAGGACAGGGGGCTCTCGGGGAGCTGTTTTTT

abundance: few
j_gene: TRBJ1-6
d_gene: .
len: 16
v_gene: TRBV15
CDR3aa: CATSRSRQALNSPLHF
CDR3nt: TGTGCCACCAGCAGATCAAGACAGGCACTTAATTCACCCCTCCACTTT

abundance: .
j_gene: TRBJ2-5
d_gene: .
len: 14
v_gene: TRBV1
CDR3aa: CTSSQASGGETQYF
CDR3nt: TGCACCAGCAGCCAAGCTAGCGGGGGTGAGACCCAGTACTTC

abundance: .
j_gene: TRBJ2-7
d_gene: .
len: 14
v_gene: TRBV6-5
CDR3aa: CASSYDTSVYEQYF
CDR3nt: TGTGCCAGCAGTTACGACACGTCGGTCTACGAGCAGTACTTC

abundance: .
j_gene: TRBJ1-1
d_gene: .
len: 16
v_gene: TRBV7-8
CDR3aa: CASSSAGWGTDTEAFF
CDR3nt: TGTGCCAGCAGCTCCGCAGGATGGGGCACGGACACTGAAGCTTTCTTT

abundance: .
j_gene: TRBJ2-1
d_gene: TRBD2
len: 18
v_gene: TRBV4-1
CDR3aa: CASSQSSFGTSGRIEQFF
CDR3nt: TGCGCCAGCAGCCAATCTTCGTTCGGGACTAGCGGACGAATTGAGCAGTTCTTC

abundance: .
j_gene: TRBJ1-1
d_gene: TRBD1
len: 15
v_gene: TRBV19
CDR3aa: CASSYRGGMNTEAFF
CDR3nt: TGTGCCAGTAGTTACAGGGGAGGGATGAACACTGAAGCTTTCTTT

abundance: few
j_gene: TRBJ1-2
d_gene: .
len: 10
v_gene: TRBV7-9
CDR3aa: CASRWLGYTF
CDR3nt: TGTGCCAGCAGGTGGCTCGGCTACACCTTC

abundance: .
j_gene: TRBJ2-1
d_gene: TRBD2
len: 14
v_gene: TRBV29-1
CDR3aa: CSVSAGRGYNEQFF
CDR3nt: TGCAGCGTTTCAGCGGGACGAGGATACAATGAGCAGTTCTTC

abundance: .
j_gene: TRBJ2-7
d_gene: .
len: 12
v_gene: TRBV25-1
CDR3aa: CASSDLSYEQYF
CDR3nt: TGTGCCAGCAGTGACCTATCTTACGAGCAGTACTTC

abundance: .
j_gene: TRBJ1-2
d_gene: .
len: 13
v_gene: TRBV29-1
CDR3aa: CSVDGQPNYGYTF
CDR3nt: TGCAGCGTTGACGGCCAGCCTAACTATGGCTACACCTTC

abundance: .
j_gene: TRBJ2-7
d_gene: .
len: 14
v_gene: TRBV30
CDR3aa: CAWSNGGSSYEQYF
CDR3nt: TGTGCCTGGAGTAATGGGGGCAGCTCCTACGAGCAGTACTTC

abundance: .
j_gene: TRBJ2-7
d_gene: .
len: 15
v_gene: TRBV27
CDR3aa: CASSLSIGVIYEQYF
CDR3nt: TGTGCCAGCAGTTTATCGATAGGGGTGATCTACGAGCAGTACTTC

abundance: .
j_gene: TRBJ1-1
d_gene: .
len: 11
v_gene: TRBV30
CDR3aa: CAWNVFSEAFF
CDR3nt: TGTGCCTGGAACGTGTTCTCTGAAGCTTTCTTT

abundance: .
j_gene: TRBJ2-5
d_gene: TRBD1
len: 13
v_gene: TRBV28
CDR3aa: CASSSYRGETQYF
CDR3nt: TGTGCCAGCAGCTCCTACAGGGGAGAGACCCAGTACTTC

abundance: .
j_gene: TRBJ1-2
d_gene: TRBD1
len: 14
v_gene: TRBV6-5
CDR3aa: CASSPRQGLGGYTF
CDR3nt: TGTGCCAGCAGTCCAAGACAGGGTTTGGGCGGCTACACCTTC

abundance: .
j_gene: TRBJ2-5
d_gene: TRBD2
len: 14
v_gene: TRBV10-3
CDR3aa: CAIRAERGRETQYF
CDR3nt: TGTGCCATTCGGGCGGAGCGGGGTCGAGAGACCCAGTACTTC

abundance: .
j_gene: TRBJ2-1
d_gene: TRBD2
len: 14
v_gene: TRBV29-1
CDR3aa: CSVDLAGGRNEQFF
CDR3nt: TGCAGCGTTGACCTAGCGGGGGGGCGCAATGAGCAGTTCTTC

abundance: .
j_gene: TRBJ1-3
d_gene: TRBD1
len: 16
v_gene: TRBV2
CDR3aa: CASSPDRVSSGNTIYF
CDR3nt: TGTGCCAGCAGTCCGGACAGGGTGAGCTCTGGAAACACCATATATTTT

abundance: .
j_gene: TRBJ1-6
d_gene: .
len: 17
v_gene: TRBV4-1
CDR3aa: CASSLTEIRDTDSPLHF
CDR3nt: TGCGCCAGCAGCCTTACCGAGATCCGGGACACAGATTCACCCCTCCACTTT

abundance: .
j_gene: TRBJ1-1
d_gene: TRBD1
len: 14
v_gene: TRBV2
CDR3aa: CASSEQGENTEAFF
CDR3nt: TGTGCCAGCAGCGAACAGGGGGAGAACACTGAAGCTTTCTTT

abundance: .
j_gene: TRBJ1-1
d_gene: .
len: 13
v_gene: TRBV30
CDR3aa: CAWSRSLNTEAFF
CDR3nt: TGTGCCTGGAGCAGGTCCTTGAACACTGAAGCTTTCTTT

abundance: .
j_gene: TRBJ2-5
d_gene: TRBD1
len: 15
v_gene: TRBV4-3
CDR3aa: CASSQDHGTGVSQYF
CDR3nt: TGCGCCAGCAGCCAAGATCACGGGACAGGGGTTTCCCAGTACTTC

abundance: once
j_gene: TRBJ1-5
d_gene: .
len: 15
v_gene: TRBV2
CDR3aa: CASSDGGAGNQPQHF
CDR3nt: TGTGCCAGCAGTGATGGGGGAGCTGGCAATCAGCCCCAGCATTTT

abundance: few
j_gene: TRBJ1-6
d_gene: .
len: 16
v_gene: TRBV7-8
CDR3aa: CASSLADVGIRTPLHF
CDR3nt: TGTGCCAGCAGCTTAGCCGACGTGGGGATTAGGACACCCCTCCACTTT

abundance: .
j_gene: TRBJ2-4
d_gene: .
len: 14
v_gene: TRBV6-1
CDR3aa: CASSGGLIKNIQYF
CDR3nt: TGTGCCAGCAGCGGGGGTTTGATCAAAAACATTCAGTACTTC

abundance: .
j_gene: TRBJ2-1
d_gene: TRBD2
len: 16
v_gene: TRBV10-3
CDR3aa: CAISGAGTSVSDEQFF
CDR3nt: TGTGCCATCAGTGGAGCCGGGACTAGCGTTAGCGATGAGCAGTTCTTC

abundance: once
j_gene: TRBJ2-1
d_gene: TRBD2
len: 15
v_gene: TRBV9
CDR3aa: CASSVSGVLGNEQFF
CDR3nt: TGTGCCAGCAGCGTTAGCGGGGTCCTGGGCAATGAGCAGTTCTTC